One and the same sample provided the 25 T cell receptor beta chains below, sequenced in a study of blood T cells in healthy people across ages. The authors ran a second PCR of about 7 to 12 cycles using a sample-barcoded 5' primer and a J-beta primer mix. One entry per CDR3 protein, called by TCRdb with MiXCR from the 5' RACE reads. Among about 1.7 million distinct CDR3 sequences listed, over 25% were seen once. The sequenced sample was blood. The receptor set was obtained from a woman aged 25 to 39 in good health.

This clonotype occurred many times. The V call is TRBV4-3, the J call TRBJ2-7; D gene uncertain. Trimming cost V 0 bases and J 0 bases, with 12 bases left between them. The CDR3 has 16 residues. Germline V gene data show CDR1 as LGHNA and CDR2 as YSLEER. The CDR3 region has the DNA TGCGCCAGCAGCCAAGATCCCTCAGCCGGCTCCTACGAGCAGTACTTC. Protein sequence: CASSQDPSAGSYEQYF.

This clonotype was seen many times. The chain carries TRBV9 and TRBJ2-1, with TRBD2 as a possible D gene (6 bases). Germline V lookup: CDR1 SGDLS, CDR2 YYNGEE. The CDR3 is 16 residues long. With 4 bases removed from V and 1 base from J, the gap between germline ends came to 15 bases. The CDR3 coding sequence is TGTGCCAGCAGCCCCCCCGGGACTTCTTCCTACAATGAGCAGTTCTTC. Translating gives CASSPPGTSSYNEQFF.

The V call is TRBV6-2 or TRBV6-3, the J call TRBJ2-7, with a tentative D call TRBD2 (6 bases). Between the trimmed V and J ends, which lost 7 bases and 7 bases, there was a span of 20 bases. This CDR3 is 14 amino acids long. Looked up from germline, CDR1 is MNHEY and CDR2 is SVGEGT. CDR3 sequence reads: CASTWGLSNNEQYF. The CDR3 nucleotides are TGTGCCAGCACCTGGGGACTTTCTAACAATGAGCAGTACTTC.

The gene calls are TRBV6-2 or TRBV6-3 and TRBJ1-1; a possible D gene is TRBD1 (6 bases). The CDR3 is 15 amino acids. The ends were cut back, 2 bases at V and 1 base at J, with 11 bases in the middle. CDR1 MNHEY and CDR2 SVGEGT come from the germline V gene. CDR3 nucleotide sequence: TGTGCCAGCAGTTACGTCCGGGGGCGGAACACTGAAGCTTTCTTT. Its translation is CASSYVRGRNTEAFF.

This clonotype was seen a handful of times. The chain employs TRBV24-1 and TRBJ2-2; D is ambiguous. The CDR3 has 12 residues. In germline, CDR1 is KGHDR, CDR2 SFDVKD. Trimming shortened V by 2 bases and J by 6 bases, and 3 bases separated the two germline ends. This CDR3 is CATSDWAGELFF. The CDR3, as DNA: TGTGCCACCAGTGATTGGGCCGGGGAGCTGTTTTTT.

This clonotype was counted at least ten times. The chain has TRBV12-3 or TRBV12-4 and TRBJ2-7; D tentatively reads TRBD1 or TRBD2 (5 bases each). The length of the CDR3 is 14 residues. Trimming removed 6 bases at V and 2 bases at J, with 14 bases between. CDR3 bases: TGTGCCAGCAGCTCCGGGACGCCGCCCTACGAGCAGTACTTC. Residues: CASSSGTPPYEQYF.

This clonotype has a handful of counts. J is TRBJ2-2 and V is TRBV4-3; TRBD2 matches 8 bases. Unmatched junction bases numbered 14, after V lost 0 bases and J lost 5 bases. Per germline, CDR1 LGHNA and CDR2 YSLEER. The CDR3 loop spans 19 amino acids. In DNA form, the CDR3 reads TGCGCCAGCAGCCAAGATCCTCCAGCGGGAGCCCTGATTACCGGGGAGCTGTTTTTT. Protein: CASSQDPPAGALITGELFF.

The chain joins TRBV20-1 to TRBJ2-3; D not resolved. CDR1 and CDR2 from the germline V gene are DFQATT and SNEGSKA (reference sequence). V lost 3 bases to trimming and J lost 1 base, with 11 bases between them. This CDR3 comprises 14 residues. CDR3 DNA sequence: TGCAGTGCTAGGTTGCGTTTAGGCACAGATACGCAGTATTTT. Translated: CSARLRLGTDTQYF.

This chain links TRBV5-1 with TRBJ2-7; 10 bases map to TRBD1. V lost 2 bases to trimming and J lost 2 bases; unmatched junction nucleotides: 7. The germline CDR1 and CDR2 sequences are SGHRS and YFSETQ. The CDR3 has 16 residues. CDR3 residues: CASSFGGTGATYEQYF. The CDR3 DNA is TGCGCCAGCAGCTTTGGTGGGACAGGGGCGACCTACGAGCAGTACTTC.

This clonotype has a handful of counts. The chain carries TRBV2 and TRBJ2-1, with D unclear. V lost 8 bases, J lost 2 bases, and 13 bases lay in between. CDR1 and CDR2 (germline): SNHLY, FYNNEI. The CDR3 is 14 amino acids. CDR3 residues: CASRRLSPYNEQFF. For the CDR3, the DNA is TGTGCCAGCCGCCGGCTCAGCCCCTACAATGAGCAGTTCTTC.

Points on this clonotype: A much larger clone sits a single nucleotide away, making a read error possible. V gene TRBV29-1 combines with J gene TRBJ2-7; D not resolved. V was trimmed by 1 base and J by 7 bases, leaving 5 bases between them. CDR1 and CDR2 from the germline V gene are SQVTM and ANQGSEA. CDR3 length equals 10 residues. As DNA, the CDR3 is TGCAGCGTTGAAGGAGTTGAGCAGTACTTC. As protein: CSVEGVEQYF.

The V call is TRBV28, the J call TRBJ2-5; 11 bases fit TRBD2. With 1 base clipped from V and 1 base from J, the junction kept 11 bases outside the gene matches. The CDR3 contains 19 residues. The germline gives CDR1 MDHEN, CDR2 SYDVKM. CDR3 in DNA: TGTGCCAGCAGTTTATCACTAGCGGGGGCGACACGGAGCCAAGAGACCCAGTACTTC. It yields the protein CASSLSLAGATRSQETQYF.

CDR3 DNA: TGTGCCAGCAGTTTATGGTCATCTAATGAAAAACTGTTTTTT. Protein product: CASSLWSSNEKLFF. The chain carries TRBV27 and TRBJ1-4; D gene unclear. The CDR3 has 14 residues. Looked up from germline, CDR1 is MNHEY and CDR2 is SMNVEV (reference sequence). Trimming stripped 1 base from V and 3 bases from J, with 6 bases between.

The chain recombines TRBV6-2 or TRBV6-3 with TRBJ2-7, with D maybe TRBD2 (5 bases). Looked up from germline, CDR1 is MNHEY and CDR2 is SVGEGT. With 8 bases removed from V and 6 bases from J, the gap between germline ends came to 17 bases. The CDR3 spans 13 residues. CDR3 nucleotide sequence: TGTGCCAGCCGACTATCGCGTTATTCCGAGCAGTACTTC. This codes for CASRLSRYSEQYF.

This clonotype was observed many times. The chain joins TRBV24-1 to TRBJ2-7; possible D gene TRBD1, 5 bases. This CDR3 has 13 residues. Germline V lookup: CDR1 KGHDR, CDR2 SFDVKD. Trimming removed 3 bases from V and 4 bases from J, with 9 bases in between. The CDR3: CATSDPGLYEQYF. The CDR3 nucleotides read TGTGCCACCAGTGATCCAGGGCTGTACGAGCAGTACTTC.

This clonotype appeared a few times. In DNA, the CDR3 is TGTGCCACCTCTACAGGTTGGGGGCAGCCCCAGCATTTT. Its protein product is CATSTGWGQPQHF. The V and J genes are TRBV28 and TRBJ1-5; tentative D call: TRBD1 (5 bases). The CDR3 extends over 13 amino acids. Germline-derived CDR1 and CDR2 are MDHEN and SYDVKM. Trimming removed 10 bases from V and 7 bases from J, with 17 bases in between. Based on the CDR3 plus reference TRBV28 and TRBJ1-5, the full variable domain is DVKVTQSSRYLVKRTGEKVFLECVQDMDHENMFWYRQDPGLGLRLIYFSYDVKMKEKGDIPEGYSVSREKKERFSLILESASTNQTSMYLCATSTGWGQPQHFGDGTRLSIL.

Turning to this clonotype: A much larger clone is a single base away; this may be a read error. The V and J genes are TRBV12-3 or TRBV12-4 and TRBJ1-2; 8 nucleotides agree with TRBD1. The CDR3 has 15 residues. The ends lost 3 bases at V and 6 bases at J; junction bases unmatched: 9. CDR3 loop: CASSLSSQGVNGYTF. In DNA form, the CDR3 reads TGTGCCAGCAGTTTGAGCTCACAGGGGGTCAATGGCTACACCTTC.

Concerning this clonotype itself: Relative to the germline gene, one junction end is altered; a read error may explain this. The CDR3 loop is CASSNSRTSGTSSCNEQFF. CDR3 nucleotide sequence: TGCGCCAGCAGCAACTCCAGGACTAGCGGAACCTCCTCCTGCAATGAGCAGTTCTTC. The rearrangement joins TRBV5-1 to TRBJ2-1; 10 bases map to TRBD2. CDR3 length: 19 amino acids. From germline, CDR1 is SGHRS and CDR2 YFSETQ.

This clonotype was counted a few times. The rearrangement joins TRBV4-1 to TRBJ1-1; TRBD1 might be the D (5 bases). Germline loops: CDR1 MGHRA, CDR2 YSYEKL. This CDR3 comprises 14 residues. The V and J ends lost 0 bases and 4 bases respectively, with 9 bases between them. The CDR3 loop is CASSQDQGSTEAFF. The CDR3 DNA follows: TGCGCCAGCAGCCAAGATCAGGGTAGCACTGAAGCTTTCTTT.

This sequence joins TRBV4-1 and TRBJ2-1, with D possibly TRBD2 on 6 matching bases. Germline V gene sequence: CDR1 MGHRA, CDR2 YSYEKL. The CDR3 is made up of 16 amino acids. Between the trimmed V and J ends, which lost 1 base and 5 bases, there was a span of 15 bases. CDR3 residues: CASSQGRDSGHNEQFF. The CDR3 DNA reads as TGCGCCAGCAGCCAAGGCCGGGACTCGGGCCACAATGAGCAGTTCTTC.

The chain links TRBV5-5 to TRBJ2-1; D tentatively reads TRBD1 or TRBD2 (5 bases each). The germline V and J ends were trimmed by 3 bases and 3 bases, with 16 bases remaining between them. CDR3 size: 16 residues. In germline, CDR1 is SGHKS, CDR2 YYEKEE (reference sequence). For the CDR3, the DNA is TGTGCCAGCAGCTCGACCGGGACCACGATCTACAATGAGCAGTTCTTC. Amino acids: CASSSTGTTIYNEQFF.

The gene calls are TRBV12-3 or TRBV12-4 and TRBJ1-4; D remains unclear. This CDR3 is 14 amino acids long. V gave up 6 bases and J gave up 0 bases, with 8 bases separating them. DNA for the CDR3: TGTGCCAGCAGCATGATTGCAACTAATGAAAAACTGTTTTTT. Protein product: CASSMIATNEKLFF.

The chain has TRBV7-9 and TRBJ1-2; a possible D gene is TRBD1 (6 bases). Trimming took off 4 bases at V and 0 bases at J, with 12 bases between the two ends. Germline V gene sequence: CDR1 SEHNR, CDR2 FQNEAQ (reference sequence). There are 15 residues in the CDR3. The CDR3 region is CASSSGTMPNYGYTF. The CDR3 region has the DNA TGTGCCAGCAGCTCAGGGACAATGCCTAACTATGGCTACACCTTC.

This clonotype was detected many times. J is TRBJ2-7 and V is TRBV20-1; 9 bases map to TRBD2. V trimming: 6 bases; J trimming: 2 bases; junction bases outside the gene matches: 11. Germline-derived CDR1 and CDR2 are DFQATT and SNEGSKA (reference sequence). The CDR3 is 15 residues long. For the CDR3, the DNA is TGCAGTGCAGCAGACGTGGCGGGAGGGACCTACGAGCAGTACTTC. Amino acids: CSAADVAGGTYEQYF.

Points on this clonotype: A read error may produce the germline difference seen at one junction end. The chain recombines TRBV20-1 with TRBJ2-1; 9 bases match TRBD2. Germline CDR1 reads DFQATT; CDR2 reads SNEGSKA (reference sequence). The CDR3 runs 15 residues. CDR3 sequence (DNA): TGCAGTGCTACCAGCGGGAGGCTTGACTACAATAAGCAGTTCTTC. Translating it yields CSATSGRLDYNKQFF.